What follows are 7 T cell receptor beta chains derived from one specimen sequenced in a study of blood T cell repertoires in COVID-19. Produced via immunoSEQ multiplex PCR; TCRdb's table is partial and in-frame only. The table has 350,000 to 450,000 clones, 80% to 95% seen once. The specimen sequenced was PBMCs or T cells enriched from blood (not recorded which). These receptors all come from a woman between 40 and 55 years old who had been exposed to COVID-19.

This chain connects TRBV4-1 to TRBJ1-3; 11 bases fit TRBD1. After removal of 5 bases from V and 4 bases from J, the junction contained 7 bases not matched to a gene. The CDR3 consists of 16 residues. The germline CDR1 and CDR2 sequences are MGHRA and YSYEKL. As DNA, the CDR3 is TGCGCCAGCAGCAAAGGACAGGGGGCCGCCGGAAACACCATATATTTT. The encoded protein is CASSKGQGAAGNTIYF.

This sequence joins TRBV24-1 and TRBJ1-2; D not certain. The CDR3 runs to 11 residues. Germline-derived CDR1 and CDR2 are KGHDR and SFDVKD. Trimming pared 3 bases from V and 5 bases from J, leaving 3 bases between. CDR3 bases: TGTGCCACCAGTGATCAATATGGCTACACCTTC. It codes for CATSDQYGYTF.

The chain combines TRBV27 with TRBJ2-2, with a tentative D call TRBD2 (6 bases). V lost 6 bases, J lost 5 bases, and 22 bases lay in between. The germline V gene encodes CDR1 MNHEY and CDR2 SMNVEV (reference sequence). The CDR3 consists of 17 residues. CDR3 in amino acids: CASRPGMAGLLTGELFF. Here the CDR3 DNA reads TGTGCCAGCAGGCCCGGGATGGCGGGGTTATTGACCGGGGAGCTGTTTTTT.

The DNA for the CDR3 is TGTGCCAGCAGCTCAGCGGGAGTCGGAAGAGAGACCCAGTACTTC. Translation: CASSSAGVGRETQYF. This chain joins TRBV7-9 and TRBJ2-5; TRBD2 matches at 8 bases. This CDR3 is 15 amino acids long. Germline V lookup: CDR1 SEHNR, CDR2 FQNEAQ (reference sequence). V lost 4 bases, J lost 4 bases, and 8 bases stayed unmatched.

The chain combines TRBV3-1 (or the pseudogene TRBV3-2) with TRBJ1-4, with D possibly matching TRBD1 (5 bases). The CDR3 runs to 15 residues. The ends were cut back, 0 bases at V and 5 bases at J, with 10 bases in the middle. CDR1 and CDR2 (germline): LGHDT, YNNKEL (reference sequence). The CDR3 loop reads CASSQDMAGNEKLFF. CDR3 coding DNA: TGTGCCAGCAGCCAAGATATGGCAGGGAATGAAAAACTGTTTTTT.

This chain connects TRBV6-1 to TRBJ1-5; no reliable D call. Germline V CDR1 and CDR2: MNHNS, SASEGT. The CDR3 length is 14 residues. V was trimmed by 3 bases and J by 0 bases, leaving 6 bases between them. DNA for the CDR3: TGTGCCAGCAGTGAGGGCTATAGCAATCAGCCCCAGCATTTT. Translation: CASSEGYSNQPQHF.

Written as DNA, the CDR3 is TGTGCCAGCAGCTTAGGACAGTCCTCATCCTATAATTCACCCCTCCACTTT. Translated: CASSLGQSSSYNSPLHF. The rearrangement links TRBV7-8 to TRBJ1-6, with D perhaps TRBD1 (5 bases). V lost 1 base and J lost 1, with 11 bases in between. CDR1 is SGHVS and CDR2 is FQNEAQ in the germline V gene. The CDR3 length is 17 residues. Full variable domain (remainder filled in from reference TRBV7-8 and TRBJ1-6): GAGVSQSPRYKVAKRGQDVALRCDPISGHVSLFWYQQALGQGPEFLTYFQNEAQLDKSGLPSDRFFAERPEGSVSTLKIQRTQQEDSAVYLCASSLGQSSSYNSPLHFGNGTRLTVT.